This entry is about one T cell receptor beta chain. Repertoires were generated with immunoSEQ multiplex PCR, while TCRdb's copy carries only in-frame clones and drops some. This table has roughly 250,000 clones, 70% to 85% appearing once. The record originates from a study of blood T cell repertoires in COVID-19. Germline values: CDR1 SGDLS, CDR2 YYNGEE. Trimming at V came to 3 bases and at J to 8 bases, leaving 6 bases not matched to a gene. The CDR3 runs 15 residues. This receptor was obtained from an elderly woman with acute or convalescent COVID-19. The V and J genes are TRBV9 and TRBJ2-1; TRBD1 aligns across 12 bases. Sequenced input: peripheral blood. The CDR3 reads CASSAGTGGFYEQFF. CDR3 bases: TGTGCCAGCAGCGCAGGGACAGGGGGCTTCTATGAGCAGTTCTTC.